This T cell receptor beta chain was recovered during a study of graft-versus-host responses after intestinal transplantation. Study details: Each of the recipients got a multivisceral, liver-intestinal, or isolated intestinal transplant. All recipients got anti-thymocyte globulin induction, then tacrolimus and steroids for 2 to 3 years.

This clone has a handful of counts. As yet, its antigen is unknown. Whole-study findings and limits: Early after transplant, HvG clones declined as circulating GvH clones peaked.

The CDR3 length is 13 residues. CDR1 is SGHRS, CDR2 YFSETQ, per germline. Trimming took 4 bases from V and 5 from J, leaving 12 bases between them. Assay: immunoSEQ multiplex PCR; the TCRdb copy retains only in-frame clones and omits some. The sample has about 100,000 clones; roughly 84% are singletons. The source was unstimulated CD4+ T cells sorted from spleen or lymph node cells, collected before transplant. The chain employs TRBV5-1 and TRBJ1-2; tentatively, D is TRBD1 (5 bases). The TCR originated in a human donor who was the organ donor for an intestinal transplant. The CDR3 sequence: CASSAGAGYGYTF. CDR3 in DNA: TGCGCCAGCAGCGCCGGGGCGGGGTATGGCTACACCTTC.